Below, one TCR beta chain is given with its context. This clone has more than one count but fewer than ten. It lacks a known antigen. There are no base qualities to consult, and no much larger clone falls within one base. These data are taken from a study of blood T cell repertoires in COVID-19 (dated by TCRdb to about 2020). Regarding the research as a whole: Samples covering the acute and convalescent phases of COVID-19 were provided by collaborators in the United States, Italy and Spain. The material from the prospective study consisted of cDNA or gDNA derived from T cells, B-cell-depleted T cells, or PBMCs. Subjects who had been exposed to COVID-19, were actively infected with it, or had recovered from it provided the deeply sampled blood TCRbeta repertoires that made up the dataset. A freely available public database, intended as a resource for researchers studying the immune response to SARS-CoV-2, is where the repertoires were released. Samples came from the ongoing ImmuneRACE study (first 160 participants) plus 1,254 subjects from 6 global collaborators. A de-identified subject ID, COVID-19 status, age in years and sex were almost always included in the sample metadata. Where available, HLA class I and class II types were obtained from metadata supplied by the sample provider rather than from assay-based typing.

What the authors observed across the whole study: The amount of clinical and demographic metadata varied by source and participant and was provided uncurated.

In the prospective study, participants were about 18 to 95 years old, resided in 24 geographic areas of the United States, and were enrolled through a virtual design. In the prospective study, participants were assigned to cohorts based on the clinical history participants reported in a screening survey and a study questionnaire. Each participant in the prospective study had whole blood, serum and a nasopharyngeal or oropharyngeal swab collected by mobile phlebotomists. Over a roughly 2-month period, participants in the prospective study had the option of providing additional blood draws and questionnaires. Before DNA extraction, blood samples from the prospective study were shipped at room temperature or frozen. The V and J ends are trimmed by 0 bases and 0 bases, leaving 15 bases between them. Based on the germline V gene (reference sequence), the CDR1 and CDR2 sequences are PRHDT and FYEKMQ. Inclusive of the bounding cysteine and phenylalanine, the CDR3 is 18 residues long. The DNA shown is the 54-base CDR3, in frame from base 1.

TCRbeta CDR3 regions were amplified from genomic DNA using the immunoSEQ Assay, a bias-controlled multiplex PCR. The authors processed their data as follows. Within the assay, amplification of reference gene primers was used to estimate how many nucleated cells each sample contained. To quantify the absolute abundance of each unique TCRbeta CDR3 rearrangement, sequence reads were collapsed and filtered. For each sample, productive Simpson clonality was calculated by taking the square root of Simpson's diversity index across productive rearrangements. Not all clones reach the TCRdb copy of this immuneACCESS table, which keeps in-frame sequences only. Checked studies attribute under half of the gap to unresolved V genes and leave the rest unexplained. V and J calls and clone size are given by that table; D and trimming were obtained from the DNA. Here the sample has about 150,000 clones; almost 85% occur a single time. Around 3.7% of the sample rests with the top ten.

The sample taken for sequencing was PBMCs or T cells enriched from blood (not recorded which). In this chain, TRBV13 is recombined with TRBJ1-3; no D gene is confidently identified. This receptor was identified in a woman aged 45-59 years with acute COVID-19. Here the CDR3 is given as CASSLGYRQASSGNTIYF. In nucleotide form, the sequence is TGTGCCAGCAGCTTAGGTTATAGGCAGGCGAGCTCTGGAAACACCATATATTTT.